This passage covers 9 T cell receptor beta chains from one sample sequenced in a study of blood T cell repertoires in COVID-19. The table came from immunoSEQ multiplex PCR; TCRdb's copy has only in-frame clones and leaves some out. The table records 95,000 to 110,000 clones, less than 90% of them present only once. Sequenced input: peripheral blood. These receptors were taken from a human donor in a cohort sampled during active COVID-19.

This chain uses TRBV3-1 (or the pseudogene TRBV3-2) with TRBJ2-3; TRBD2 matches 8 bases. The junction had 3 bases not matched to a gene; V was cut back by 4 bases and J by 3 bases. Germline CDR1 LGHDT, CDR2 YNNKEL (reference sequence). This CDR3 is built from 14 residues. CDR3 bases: TGTGCCAGCAGCCCCCCGGGAGGGACAGATACGCAGTATTTT. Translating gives CASSPPGGTDTQYF.

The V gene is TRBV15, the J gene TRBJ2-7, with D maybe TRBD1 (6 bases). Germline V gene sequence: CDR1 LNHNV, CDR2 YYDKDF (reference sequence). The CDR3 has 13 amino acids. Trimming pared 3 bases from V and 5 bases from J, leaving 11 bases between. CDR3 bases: TGTGCCACCAGCAGGGACAGCCGCAACGAGCAGTACTTC. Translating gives CATSRDSRNEQYF.

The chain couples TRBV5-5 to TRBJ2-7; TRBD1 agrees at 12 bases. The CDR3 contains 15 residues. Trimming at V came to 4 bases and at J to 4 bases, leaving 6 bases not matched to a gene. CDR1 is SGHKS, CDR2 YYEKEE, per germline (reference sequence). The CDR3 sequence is CASSGGTGGFYEQYF. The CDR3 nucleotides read TGTGCCAGCAGCGGTGGGACAGGGGGCTTTTACGAGCAGTACTTC. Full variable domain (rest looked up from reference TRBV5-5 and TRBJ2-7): DAGVTQSPTHLIKTRGQQVTLRCSPISGHKSVSWYQQVLGQGPQFIFQYYEKEERGRGNFPDRFSARQFPNYSSELNVNALLLGDSALYLCASSGGTGGFYEQYFGPGTRLTVT.

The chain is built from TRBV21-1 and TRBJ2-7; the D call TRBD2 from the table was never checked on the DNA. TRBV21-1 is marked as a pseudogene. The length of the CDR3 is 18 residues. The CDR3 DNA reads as TGTGCCAGCAACCCGGGGGGCAGTGGAGGACCCAACCTTAGCGAGCAGTACTTC. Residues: CASNPGGSGGPNLSEQYF.

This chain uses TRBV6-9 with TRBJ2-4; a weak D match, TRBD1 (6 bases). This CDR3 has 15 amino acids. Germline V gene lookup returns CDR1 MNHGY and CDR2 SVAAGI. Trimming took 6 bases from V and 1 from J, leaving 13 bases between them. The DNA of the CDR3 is TGTGCCAGCAGGGGAACAGGGCTGGCCAAAAACATTCAGTACTTC. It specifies CASRGTGLAKNIQYF.

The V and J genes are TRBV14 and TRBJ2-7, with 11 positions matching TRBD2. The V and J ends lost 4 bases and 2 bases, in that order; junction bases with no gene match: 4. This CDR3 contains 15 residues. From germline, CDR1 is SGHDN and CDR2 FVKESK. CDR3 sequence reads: CASSRLTSGTYEQYF. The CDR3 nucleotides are TGTGCCAGCAGCCGGCTGACTAGCGGGACCTACGAGCAGTACTTC.

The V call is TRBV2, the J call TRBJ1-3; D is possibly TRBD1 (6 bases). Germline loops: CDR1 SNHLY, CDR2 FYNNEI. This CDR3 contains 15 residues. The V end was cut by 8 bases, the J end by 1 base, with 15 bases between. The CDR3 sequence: CASQYDRTSGNTIYF. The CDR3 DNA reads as TGTGCCAGCCAATACGACAGGACTTCTGGAAACACCATATATTTT.

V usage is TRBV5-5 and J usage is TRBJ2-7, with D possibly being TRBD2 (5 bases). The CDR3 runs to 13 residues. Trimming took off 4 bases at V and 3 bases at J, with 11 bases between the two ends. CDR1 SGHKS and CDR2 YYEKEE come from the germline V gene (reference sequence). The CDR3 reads CASSSTGYYEQYF. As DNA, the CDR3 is TGTGCCAGCAGCAGCACGGGGTACTACGAGCAGTACTTC.

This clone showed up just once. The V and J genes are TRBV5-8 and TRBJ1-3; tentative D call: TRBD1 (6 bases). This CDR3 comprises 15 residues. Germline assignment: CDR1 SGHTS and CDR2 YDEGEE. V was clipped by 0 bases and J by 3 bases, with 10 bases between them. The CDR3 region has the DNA TGTGCCAGCAGCTTGGCCTGGACAGTTGGAAACACCATATATTTT. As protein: CASSLAWTVGNTIYF.